This T cell receptor (beta chain) was sequenced for a study of cytomegalovirus exposure and HLA in healthy donors. Study observations and caveats: According to reports, the classifier identified cytomegalovirus status with high specificity and sensitivity. The study flagged some 170 TCR beta chains as cytomegalovirus-associated. CMV serostatus alone was available as immune exposure information. As a later analysis showed, several of the most significant clusters appeared to be linked to common viral pathogens.

A note on this clone: Its specificity is unknown.

Trimming pared 2 bases from V and 8 bases from J, leaving 15 bases between. The germline V gene has CDR1 MNHNS and CDR2 SASEGT. The CDR3 runs to 14 residues. PCR was performed using 60 Vbeta and 13 Jbeta primers. Measured with immunoSEQ multiplex PCR; TCRdb has only the in-frame clones, and not every one. The sample gives some 65,000 clones, approximately 78% of which show up once; around 2.9% is in the top ten. The genes are TRBV6-1 and TRBJ1-2; possibly TRBD1 for D (6 bases). This clonotype originated in a girl between 5 and 17 years old in good health and CMV-seropositive. Sequenced: PBMCs. The CDR3 reads CASSEQGQIMGYTF. The CDR3 bases are TGTGCCAGCAGTGAACAAGGACAGATTATGGGCTACACCTTC.